These 14 T cell receptor beta chains were all obtained from the same sample, sequenced in a study of cytomegalovirus exposure and HLA in healthy donors (dated by TCRdb to about 2017). Library generation was performed with the immunoSEQ multiplex PCR assay. For the multiplex PCR, a mixture combining 60 forward primers for TCR Vbeta segments and 13 reverse primers for TCR Jbeta segments was used. What TCRdb holds here is the immuneACCESS table cut down to in-frame rearrangements. Part of the clones is not present; checked against another copy, under half of the missing clones reflect an unresolved V gene, and the others are unexplained. Across this sample there are 100,000 to 150,000 clones, with roughly 75% seen only once. The ten largest clones capture 1.2% of the sample. Sequenced input: PBMCs. The receptors stem from a female donor in good health and CMV-seronegative.

This clone was detected only a few times. The chain employs TRBV18 and TRBJ2-7, with 8 bases fitting TRBD2. Trimming removed 2 bases from V and 0 bases from J; junction bases left unmatched: 6. CDR3 length: 16 amino acids. Germline lookup yields CDR1 KGHSH and CDR2 LQKENI. CDR3 loop: CASSPTGGPGSYEQYF. The DNA for the CDR3 is TGTGCCAGCTCACCAACGGGGGGGCCCGGCTCCTACGAGCAGTACTTC.

This chain uses TRBV5-4 with TRBJ1-1; D gene uncertain. The V gene lost 3 bases and the J gene lost 1 base, with 10 bases spanning the gap. CDR3 length: 14 residues. Germline V gene lookup returns CDR1 SGHNT and CDR2 YYREEE (reference sequence). The CDR3 protein is CASSSLTANTEAFF. The CDR3 nucleotides are TGTGCCAGCAGCTCTCTTACAGCGAACACTGAAGCTTTCTTT.

With regard to this clone: At the DNA level, this CDR3 is encoded by other sequences in the same sample as well. In DNA form, the CDR3 reads TGTGCCAGCAGCGTAGTGAGCGGGGGGGGTAATGAGCAGTTCTTC. Translated: CASSVVSGGGNEQFF. The chain uses TRBV9 and TRBJ2-1, with TRBD2 matching over 10 bases. Per the germline V gene, CDR1 is SGDLS and CDR2 is YYNGEE. CDR3 length: 15 amino acids. Trimming removed 0 bases from V and 7 bases from J; junction bases left unmatched: 4. Full variable domain (remainder filled in from reference TRBV9 and TRBJ2-1): DSGVTQTPKHLITATGQRVTLRCSPRSGDLSVYWYQQSLDQGLQFLIQYYNGEERAKGNILERFSAQQFPDLHSELNLSSLELGDSALYFCASSVVSGGGNEQFFGPGTRLTVL.

To note about this clone: This same CDR3 is encoded by further DNA sequences in the sample. The V gene is TRBV5-1, the J gene TRBJ2-3; D possibly corresponds to TRBD2 (6 bases). Germline CDR1 SGHRS, CDR2 YFSETQ. Trimming removed 0 bases from V and 1 base from J, with 6 bases in between. The CDR3 length is 14 residues. The CDR3 is CASSLAGGTDTQYF. CDR3 nucleotides: TGCGCCAGCAGCTTGGCGGGGGGCACAGATACGCAGTATTTT.

To note about this clone: Other DNA sequences within the sample encode an identical CDR3. The genes are TRBV6-1 and TRBJ2-3, with 8 bases lining up with TRBD2. This CDR3 region has 14 residues. The V gene end was trimmed by 1 base and the J gene end by 6 bases; junction bases not matched to a gene: 3. Germline-derived CDR1 and CDR2 are MNHNS and SASEGT. The CDR3 nucleotides are TGTGCCAGCAGTGAAGGCGGGGGGCCTGATACGCAGTATTTT. Its translation: CASSEGGGPDTQYF.

This clone has more than one count but fewer than ten. CDR3 sequence reads: CASFPGLNSYEQYF. The DNA for the CDR3 is TGTGCCAGCTTCCCGGGACTCAACTCCTACGAGCAGTACTTC. The chain links TRBV28 to TRBJ2-7; a possible D gene is TRBD2 (6 bases). This CDR3 contains 14 residues. Germline lookup yields CDR1 MDHEN and CDR2 SYDVKM. V was pared by 8 bases and J by 0 bases, with 14 bases between.

The CDR3 spells CASSLNGQGSDTQYF. CDR3 nucleotide sequence: TGTGCCAGCAGCTTAAACGGGCAGGGCTCAGATACGCAGTATTTT. The chain couples TRBV7-3 to TRBJ2-3; possible D gene TRBD1, 5 bases. This CDR3 has 15 amino acids. Germline lookup yields CDR1 SGHTA and CDR2 FQGTGA. Trimming took 1 base from V and 4 from J, leaving 12 bases between them. Complete variable domain (other parts from reference TRBV7-3 and TRBJ2-3): GAGVSQTPSNKVTEKGKYVELRCDPISGHTALYWYRQSLGQGPEFLIYFQGTGAADDSGLPNDRFFAVRPEGSVSTLKIQRTERGDSAVYLCASSLNGQGSDTQYFGPGTRLTVL.

This clone occurred once. The chain carries TRBV10-3 and TRBJ2-1; 11 positions match TRBD2. J was trimmed by 5 bases and V by 10 bases; bases with no gene match: 10. CDR1 is ENHRY and CDR2 is SYGVKD in the germline V gene. The CDR3 consists of 15 residues. The CDR3 protein is CATMDGGLADNEQFF. DNA of the CDR3: TGTGCCACGATGGACGGGGGACTAGCGGACAATGAGCAGTTCTTC.

This chain uses TRBV4-2 with TRBJ1-1; D is perhaps TRBD1 (5 bases). The CDR3 sequence is 12 residues long. V shed 0 bases and J shed 13 bases, with 12 bases lying between them. Per germline, CDR1 LGHNA and CDR2 YNFKEQ. CDR3 sequence reads: CASSQDGQGGFF. Here the CDR3 DNA reads TGTGCCAGCAGCCAAGATGGGCAGGGTGGTTTCTTT.

The rearrangement links TRBV9 to TRBJ2-1; D perhaps matches TRBD2 (6 bases). The germline V gene encodes CDR1 SGDLS and CDR2 YYNGEE. The V end lost 2 bases, the J end lost 2 bases, and 11 bases lay between the germline ends. CDR3 size: 15 residues. Written as DNA, the CDR3 is TGTGCCAGCAGCGTTACCGGGACTCCCTACAATGAGCAGTTCTTC. Protein sequence: CASSVTGTPYNEQFF.

This clone turned up a few times. V is TRBV7-9 and J is TRBJ2-1; 9 bases are shared with TRBD2. Germline-derived CDR1 and CDR2 are SEHNR and FQNEAQ (reference sequence). V shed 5 bases and J 2 bases; nucleotides not matched to a gene: 4. This CDR3 contains 15 residues. CDR3 sequence (DNA): TGTGCCAGCAGCGCGACTAGCGGCCCCTACAATGAGCAGTTCTTC. It is translated as CASSATSGPYNEQFF.

As concerns this clone: Compared with germline, one end of the junction differs, possibly owing to a read error. CDR3 residues: CASSGSTGSLSF. CDR3 nucleotides: TGTGCCAGCAGTGGGTCGACAGGCAGTCTCAGCTTC. The chain has TRBV6-1 and TRBJ2-7, with D possibly matching TRBD1 (6 bases). The germline CDR1 and CDR2 sequences are MNHNS and SASEGT. This CDR3 spans 12 amino acids.

This rearrangement joins TRBV30 to TRBJ2-6; D gene uncertain. The CDR3 is 15 residues long. The germline V gene encodes CDR1 GTSNPN and CDR2 SVGIG (reference sequence). V was trimmed by 6 bases and J by 1 base, leaving 13 bases between them. The CDR3 loop is CACSAKKSGANVLTF. CDR3 in DNA: TGTGCCTGCTCTGCGAAGAAATCTGGGGCCAACGTCCTGACTTTC.

This chain uses TRBV30 with TRBJ2-1; 11 positions agree with TRBD2. J gave up 2 bases and V 5 bases, and 14 bases lay outside the gene matches. Germline lookup yields CDR1 GTSNPN and CDR2 SVGIG (reference sequence). The CDR3 runs to 18 residues. The DNA for the CDR3 is TGTGCCTGGTCGGGGGGGACTAGCGGTTTCTCGGCCTACAATGAGCAGTTCTTC. This encodes CAWSGGTSGFSAYNEQFF.